The 3 T cell receptor beta chains given below trace back to one sample, sequenced in a study of regulatory T cells in long-lasting Graves disease. The time point here: newly diagnosed GD, antithyroid drugs for less than 3 months. RNA isolated from PBMCs was used to make the TCR library. Libraries of TCR beta came from iRepertoire HTBI primers plus Arm-PCR of CDR3 regions. TCRdb independently ran MiXCR on the multiplex PCR reads; one entry per CDR3 protein. Of approximately 460,000 distinct CDR3 sequences in the sample, 16% are singletons; the top ten hold about 10%. The data also belong to a second study, concerning T cells in Graves' hyperthyroidism and ophthalmopathy.

Material: peripheral blood mononuclear cells (PBMCs), obtained at new diagnosis, from a patient treated with antithyroid drugs. The receptor set was obtained from a woman in her thirties with Graves disease.

This clonotype has more than one count but fewer than ten. The CDR3 region is CASRGLAGDGRDTQYF. DNA for the CDR3: TGTGCCAGCAGAGGACTAGCGGGAGACGGGAGAGATACGCAGTATTTT. The chain joins TRBV6-2 or TRBV6-3 to TRBJ2-3; 13 bases align to TRBD2. The junction had 8 bases not matched to a gene; V was cut back by 6 bases and J by 5 bases. The length of the CDR3 is 16 residues. CDR1 and CDR2 (germline): MNHEY, SVGEGT.

This clonotype was recorded many times. The chain links TRBV7-2 to TRBJ1-2; 9 bases fit TRBD1. The length of the CDR3 is 15 residues. Per the germline V gene, CDR1 is SGHTA and CDR2 is FQGNSA. Trimming removed 2 bases from V and 4 bases from J; junction bases left unmatched: 5. CDR3 protein: CASSLLQGAVYGYTF. CDR3 DNA: TGTGCCAGCAGCTTACTACAGGGGGCTGTCTATGGCTACACCTTC.

This clonotype has at least ten counts. J is TRBJ1-2 and V is TRBV7-9; D is perhaps TRBD1 (6 bases). Germline V gives CDR1 SEHNR, CDR2 FQNEAQ (reference sequence). CDR3 length: 17 amino acids. V was shortened by 6 bases and J by 0 bases, with 20 bases between the two germline ends. CDR3 loop: CASSQLNPGATNYGYTF. CDR3 coding DNA: TGTGCCAGCAGTCAACTCAATCCGGGGGCTACTAACTATGGCTACACCTTC.